The clone carrying this T cell receptor beta chain turned up a few times. Its target is not known. This sample was taken from a study of T-cell memory formation after mild COVID-19. Whole-study context: TCR clusters largely stayed donor specific. Regarding the study as a whole: CD4/CD8 balance held among clones contracting day 15 to 85, and later expanders leaned CD4+. Researchers report contracting CD4+ clones mostly in CM and EM, with CD8+ clones in EMRA.

This CDR3 contains 14 residues. CDR1 and CDR2 from the germline V gene are MNHEY and SVGAGI. The junction had 5 bases not matched to a gene; V was cut back by 6 bases and J by 3 bases. Sample barcodes and UMIs were carried by the TCR alpha and TCR beta cDNA libraries that 5'RACE generated with constant-segment primers. MiXCR, run by TCRdb on the 5' RACE reads, gives a single entry per CDR3 protein. The table includes just under 550,000 distinct CDR3 sequences, roughly 22% detected once. This chain connects TRBV6-5 to TRBJ2-5; 9 bases match TRBD2. Sequencing used PBMCs or a T cell subset sorted from them (not recorded which). The sequence was collected from an adult woman who had mild COVID-19 (a few samples of this study predate the infection). Cell type and time point are not known. CDR3 residues: CASSQRGDKETQYF. In DNA, the CDR3 is TGTGCCAGCAGCCAGCGGGGGGACAAAGAGACCCAGTACTTC.